These T cell receptor beta chains were read from a single sample in a study of shared clonotypes between healthy human individuals. The table came from immunoSEQ multiplex PCR; TCRdb's copy has only in-frame clones and leaves some out. The sample yields about 2 million clones, 85% to 95% seen once. The source material was naive CD8+ T cells sorted from blood. These receptor sequences come from a man between 18 and 29 years old in good health. Both conserved end residues are part of each CDR3. A D gene is named only where the DNA matches it firmly. Size tells how often a clone was seen (once, few, many) or the class of an expanded clone, and some rows leave it out.

CDR3 DNA,CDR3 protein,J gene,V gene,D gene,clone size
TGTGCCACCCATCCGGGCCTTAGAGCTCGGAGCACAGATACGCAGTATTTT,CATHPGLRARSTDTQYF,TRBJ2-3,TRBV19,.,.
TGTGCCAGCAGTTACTCGACCATGGGAGTGAATTCACCCCTCCACTTT,CASSYSTMGVNSPLHF,TRBJ1-6,TRBV6-6,.,.
TGTGCCAGCAGCCTATGGGGGACAGCCTCGGAAAAACTGTTTTTT,CASSLWGTASEKLFF,TRBJ1-4,TRBV9,TRBD1,.
TGTGCCATCAGTGAACGAGGGCCCCCTTACAATGAGCAGTTCTTC,CAISERGPPYNEQFF,TRBJ2-1,TRBV10-3,.,.
TGCAGCGTTCCCGATTGGAGGACAGATACGCAGTATTTT,CSVPDWRTDTQYF,TRBJ2-3,TRBV29-1,.,.
TGTGCCAGCAGCTTAGTGGTAGGCCCGGCGGACTACGAGCAGTACTTC,CASSLVVGPADYEQYF,TRBJ2-7,TRBV5-8,.,once
TGTGCCAGCAGCGACGGTTACAATGAGCAGTTCTTC,CASSDGYNEQFF,TRBJ2-1,TRBV6-5,.,.
TGTGCCAGTAGTATGGGCGGTTTGCCCTACGAGCAGTACTTC,CASSMGGLPYEQYF,TRBJ2-7,TRBV19,.,.
TGTGCCAGCAGCTTAGCGATGGCAGGGATCTCCTACGAGCAGTACTTC,CASSLAMAGISYEQYF,TRBJ2-7,TRBV7-8,.,.
TGCGCCAGCAGTCCCCGACTAGCAGGAAGTTATGGTGAGCAGTTCTTC,CASSPRLAGSYGEQFF,TRBJ2-1,TRBV5-1,TRBD2,once
TGTGCCAGCAGCGCTGACAGGGGGTTCACTGAAGCTTTCTTT,CASSADRGFTEAFF,TRBJ1-1,TRBV2,TRBD1,.
TGTGCCAGCAGTCCGGACCGACCCCTCCACTTT,CASSPDRPLHF,TRBJ1-6,TRBV27,.,few
TGTGCCAGCAGCCTGATGGAATGGACAGCAACTAATGAAAAACTGTTTTTT,CASSLMEWTATNEKLFF,TRBJ1-4,TRBV7-8,.,.